The 20 T cell receptor beta chains in this list originate from one sample, sequenced in a study of shared clonotypes between healthy human individuals. The protocol was immunoSEQ multiplex PCR, while the TCRdb copy is restricted to in-frame clones and leaves out a portion. The repertoire consists of about 2 million clones, with 85% to 95% occurring once and the leading ten covering roughly 0.13%. The sequenced sample was naive CD4+ T cells sorted from blood. Subset in this sample: CD45RA+ positively selected. Receptors were obtained from a man younger than 35 in good health.

The genes are TRBV19 and TRBJ1-2, with a weak D call TRBD1 (5 bases). The germline V gene has CDR1 LNHDA and CDR2 SQIVND (reference sequence). The V gene lost 6 bases and the J gene lost 6 bases, with 8 bases spanning the gap. This CDR3 is built from 11 residues. The CDR3 DNA reads as TGTGCCAGTAGGTTGGGGGATGGCTACACCTTC. It codes for CASRLGDGYTF. The complete variable domain, with remaining parts taken from reference TRBV19 and TRBJ1-2, reads DGGITQSPKYLFRKEGQNVTLSCEQNLNHDAMYWYRQDPGQGLRLIYYSQIVNDFQKGDIAEGYSVSREKKESFPLTVTSAQKNPTAFYLCASRLGDGYTFGSGTRLTVV.

With regard to this clone: The germline gene is not matched at one end of the junction; a read error may be the cause. This chain connects TRBV4-1 to TRBJ2-2; D possibly corresponds to TRBD1 (5 bases). The CDR3 runs to 16 residues. The germline V gene encodes CDR1 MGHRA and CDR2 YSYEKL. DNA for the CDR3: TGCGCCAGCAGTCAGGGTAGGGAACCGAACGCCGGGGAGCTGTTTTTT. Translation gives CASSQGREPNAGELFF.

The chain employs TRBV28 and TRBJ1-6; a weak D match, TRBD1 (5 bases). The CDR3 is made up of 19 amino acids. Per germline, CDR1 MDHEN and CDR2 SYDVKM. V lost 2 bases and J lost 5, with 22 bases in between. CDR3 nucleotides: TGTGCCAGCAGTTTAACACCCCACGGGGGACGTAGCAATAATTCACCCCTCCACTTT. Protein sequence: CASSLTPHGGRSNNSPLHF.

Only one count was recorded for this clone. This chain joins TRBV9 and TRBJ1-2; 8 positions match TRBD1. The CDR3 extends over 17 amino acids. Trimming at V came to 0 bases and at J to 4 bases, leaving 11 bases not matched to a gene. Looked up from germline, CDR1 is SGDLS and CDR2 is YYNGEE. The CDR3 DNA reads TGTGCCAGCAGCGTAGGGACAGGGTCTAAGTTCAGCTATGGCTACACCTTC. Translated, it gives CASSVGTGSKFSYGYTF.

The chain uses TRBV2 and TRBJ2-7; 9 bases line up with TRBD1. This CDR3 is 13 amino acids long. V lost 11 bases to trimming and J lost 4 bases; unmatched junction nucleotides: 9. Germline V lookup: CDR1 SNHLY, CDR2 FYNNEI. The chain's CDR3 is CAGDRDRAYEQYF. CDR3 nucleotide sequence: TGTGCCGGGGACCGGGACAGGGCTTACGAGCAGTACTTC.

The J gene is TRBJ2-5, the V gene TRBV4-1, with D tentatively TRBD1 (6 bases). Per the germline V gene, CDR1 is MGHRA and CDR2 is YSYEKL. V shed 1 base and J shed 1 base, with 16 bases lying between them. This CDR3 contains 17 residues. The CDR3 DNA reads TGCGCCAGCAGCCAAGTTAGTCAGGGCAGGGGCCAAGAGACCCAGTACTTC. Protein product: CASSQVSQGRGQETQYF.

The rearrangement joins TRBV6-5 to TRBJ1-2, with D unclear. The CDR3 sequence is 15 residues long. Germline V gives CDR1 MNHEY, CDR2 SVGAGI. The ends were cut back, 6 bases at V and 3 bases at J, with 17 bases in the middle. In nucleotides, the CDR3 is TGTGCCAGCAGCCGGCTCGGGAGGGTAGACTATGGCTACACCTTC. Its translation is CASSRLGRVDYGYTF.

V and J are TRBV7-9 and TRBJ1-2, with 10 bases that match TRBD1. The ends lost 4 bases at V and 10 bases at J; junction bases unmatched: 9. Germline V lookup: CDR1 SEHNR, CDR2 FQNEAQ (reference sequence). The CDR3 runs to 14 residues. The CDR3 spells CASSSTGTGEAYTF. The CDR3 DNA sequence: TGTGCCAGCAGCTCAACCGGGACAGGGGAGGCCTACACCTTC.

About this clone: A much larger clonotype is one base distant, so this may be a read error. The chain employs TRBV5-1 and TRBJ1-1; 9 bases are a match to TRBD1. CDR1 and CDR2 (germline): SGHRS, YFSETQ. The V gene end was trimmed by 4 bases and the J gene end by 3 bases; junction bases not matched to a gene: 4. CDR3 length: 14 residues. The CDR3 nucleotides are TGCGCCAGCAGCAGATGGACAGGGGACACTGAAGCTTTCTTT. Translated, it gives CASSRWTGDTEAFF.

The chain employs TRBV5-8 and TRBJ1-4; D not resolved. The V gene lost 2 bases and the J gene lost 10 bases, with 15 bases spanning the gap. Looked up from germline, CDR1 is SGHTS and CDR2 is YDEGEE. This CDR3 spans 14 amino acids. Here the CDR3 DNA reads TGTGCCAGCAGCTTTATGGTCCCCGGAGGAAAACTGTTTTTT. Encoded protein: CASSFMVPGGKLFF.

The chain employs TRBV30 and TRBJ2-1; 9 positions match TRBD2. Germline CDR1 GTSNPN, CDR2 SVGIG (reference sequence). The CDR3 has 14 amino acids. The V gene end was trimmed by 3 bases and the J gene end by 5 bases; junction bases not matched to a gene: 5. The CDR3 spells CAWRRLAANNEQFF. The CDR3 region has the DNA TGTGCCTGGAGGCGACTAGCGGCCAACAATGAGCAGTTCTTC.

The rearrangement links TRBV5-3 to TRBJ1-4; 8 bases fit TRBD1. TRBV5-3 is treated as an ORF (open reading frame) with a function not yet certain. This CDR3 region has 14 residues. Trimming cost V 4 bases and J 8 bases; bases outside gene matches: 7. CDR3 in amino acids: CARSPTGGREKLFF. The CDR3 nucleotides are TGTGCCAGAAGCCCCACAGGGGGGCGGGAAAAACTGTTTTTT.

Note on this clone: Different DNA sequences within this sample yield the same CDR3. The J gene is TRBJ1-2, the V gene TRBV5-6; weak D call: TRBD1 (5 bases). CDR3 size: 13 residues. Germline V gene lookup returns CDR1 SGHDT and CDR2 YYEEEE. Trimming removed 0 bases from V and 2 bases from J, with 5 bases in between. CDR3 residues: CASSLGGNYGYTF. CDR3 nucleotides: TGTGCCAGCAGCTTGGGGGGGAACTATGGCTACACCTTC.

The V gene is TRBV4-1, the J gene TRBJ2-1; possible D gene TRBD2, 6 bases. Germline CDR1 reads MGHRA; CDR2 reads YSYEKL. V shed 0 bases and J shed 3 bases, with 18 bases lying between them. The CDR3 extends over 18 amino acids. CDR3 residues: CASSQDFEGGPVYNEQFF. In DNA form, the CDR3 reads TGCGCCAGCAGCCAAGATTTCGAGGGAGGCCCTGTCTACAATGAGCAGTTCTTC.

The chain couples TRBV30 to TRBJ1-2, with D possibly TRBD1 on 5 matching bases. The CDR3 length is 13 residues. Per germline, CDR1 GTSNPN and CDR2 SVGIG (reference sequence). The V and J ends lost 2 bases and 8 bases respectively, with 15 bases between them. CDR3 sequence: CAWSLTGGVGYTF. In DNA, the CDR3 is TGTGCCTGGAGTCTGACGGGAGGGGTAGGCTACACCTTC.

This chain links TRBV4-2 with TRBJ1-2; no clear D. V lost 0 bases and J lost 5, with 7 bases in between. The length of the CDR3 is 13 residues. Germline CDR1 LGHNA, CDR2 YNFKEQ. The CDR3 bases are TGTGCCAGCAGCCAAGATAGGTTTTATGGCTACACCTTC. It codes for CASSQDRFYGYTF.

This chain links TRBV11-2 with TRBJ2-7; 8 nucleotides line up with TRBD1. This CDR3 has 15 amino acids. Germline V gene sequence: CDR1 SGHAT, CDR2 FQNNGV. V dropped 4 bases and J dropped 2; count of bases not matched to a gene: 7. The CDR3 DNA sequence: TGTGCCAGCAGCTCAACCGACAGGGGTGCCTACGAGCAGTACTTC. It yields the protein CASSSTDRGAYEQYF.

The genes are TRBV10-2 and TRBJ2-7; tentatively, D is TRBD1 or TRBD2 (5 bases each). Germline values: CDR1 WSHSY, CDR2 SAAADI. The length of the CDR3 is 11 residues. Trimming left V 8 bases short and J 9 bases short, with 14 bases between. CDR3 bases: TGCGCCAGCGTAGGGTTTGGGGGGCAGTACTTC. This gives the protein CASVGFGGQYF.

For the CDR3, the DNA is TGTGCCAGTGGGGACTTTAACACCGGGGAGCTGTTTTTT. Protein: CASGDFNTGELFF. The chain recombines TRBV19 with TRBJ2-2; TRBD2 might be the D (6 bases). With 8 bases removed from V and 2 bases from J, the gap between germline ends came to 9 bases. Germline V gene sequence: CDR1 LNHDA, CDR2 SQIVND (reference sequence). The CDR3 extends over 13 amino acids.

This clone was counted ten times or more. V is TRBV2 and J is TRBJ2-7; D is unresolved. There are 12 residues in the CDR3. Germline lookup yields CDR1 SNHLY and CDR2 FYNNEI. This chain's CDR3 is CGSRQKGYEQYF. As DNA, the CDR3 is TGTGGGAGCAGACAAAAAGGCTACGAGCAGTACTTC.